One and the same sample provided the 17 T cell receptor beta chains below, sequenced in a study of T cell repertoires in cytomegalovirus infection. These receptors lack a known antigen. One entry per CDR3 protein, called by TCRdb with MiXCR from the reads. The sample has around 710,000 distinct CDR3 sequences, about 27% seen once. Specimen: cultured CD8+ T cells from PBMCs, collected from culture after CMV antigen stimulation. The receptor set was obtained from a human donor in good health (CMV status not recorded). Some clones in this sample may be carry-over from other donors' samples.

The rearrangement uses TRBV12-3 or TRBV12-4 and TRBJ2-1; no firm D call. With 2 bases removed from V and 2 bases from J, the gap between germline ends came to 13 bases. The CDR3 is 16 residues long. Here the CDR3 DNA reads TGTGCCAGCAGTTTAATAGACAAATTACCCTACAATGAGCAGTTCTTC. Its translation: CASSLIDKLPYNEQFF.

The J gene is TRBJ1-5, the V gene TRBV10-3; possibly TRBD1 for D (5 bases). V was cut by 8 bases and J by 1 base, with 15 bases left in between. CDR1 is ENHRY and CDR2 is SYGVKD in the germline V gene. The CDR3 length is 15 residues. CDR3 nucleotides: TGTGCCATCTCACAGACAGAGGAGAGCAATCAGCCCCAGCATTTT. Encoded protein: CAISQTEESNQPQHF.

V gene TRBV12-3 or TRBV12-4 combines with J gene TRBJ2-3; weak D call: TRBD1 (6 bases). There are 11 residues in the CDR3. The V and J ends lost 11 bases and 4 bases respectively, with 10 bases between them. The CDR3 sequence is CAQGRSDTQYF. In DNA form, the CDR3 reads TGTGCCCAGGGGCGTTCAGATACGCAGTATTTT.

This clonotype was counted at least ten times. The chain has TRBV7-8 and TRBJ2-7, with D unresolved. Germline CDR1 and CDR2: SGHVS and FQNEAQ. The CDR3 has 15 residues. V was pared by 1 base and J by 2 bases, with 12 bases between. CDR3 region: CASSLDSGGAYEQYV. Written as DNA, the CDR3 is TGTGCCAGCAGCTTAGATTCGGGCGGAGCCTACGAGCAGTACGTC.

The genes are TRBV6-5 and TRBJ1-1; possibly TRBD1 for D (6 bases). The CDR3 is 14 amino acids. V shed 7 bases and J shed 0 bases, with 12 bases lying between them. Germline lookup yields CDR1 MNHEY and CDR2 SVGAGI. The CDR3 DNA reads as TGTGCCAGCACTATGACAGGTCTGAACACTGAAGCTTTCTTT. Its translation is CASTMTGLNTEAFF.

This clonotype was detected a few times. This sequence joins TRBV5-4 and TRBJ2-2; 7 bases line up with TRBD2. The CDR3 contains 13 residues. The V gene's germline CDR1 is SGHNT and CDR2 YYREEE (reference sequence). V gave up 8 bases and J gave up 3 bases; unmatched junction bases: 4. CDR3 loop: CASPSGYTGELFF. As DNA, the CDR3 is TGTGCCAGTCCTAGCGGTTACACCGGGGAGCTGTTTTTT.

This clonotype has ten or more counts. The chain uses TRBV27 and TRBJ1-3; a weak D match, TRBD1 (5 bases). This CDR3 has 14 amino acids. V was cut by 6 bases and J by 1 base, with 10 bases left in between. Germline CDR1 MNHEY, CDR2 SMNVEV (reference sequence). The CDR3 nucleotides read TGTGCCAGCAGCCGCGGGGGGTCTGGAAACACCATATATTTT. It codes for CASSRGGSGNTIYF.

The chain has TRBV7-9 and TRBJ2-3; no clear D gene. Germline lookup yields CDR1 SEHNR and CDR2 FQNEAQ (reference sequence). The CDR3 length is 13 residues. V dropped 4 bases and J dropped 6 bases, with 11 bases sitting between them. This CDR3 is CASSSIPADTQYF. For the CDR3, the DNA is TGTGCCAGCAGCTCGATCCCAGCGGATACGCAGTATTTT.

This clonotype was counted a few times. The CDR3 is CASSARTGDEKLFF. DNA for the CDR3: TGTGCCAGCAGCGCCCGGACAGGGGATGAAAAACTGTTTTTT. V gene TRBV9 combines with J gene TRBJ1-4; 9 nucleotides agree with TRBD1. Trimming cost V 3 bases and J 6 bases; bases outside gene matches: 3. Germline-derived CDR1 and CDR2 are SGDLS and YYNGEE. This CDR3 has 14 residues. Supplemented by reference TRBV9 and TRBJ1-4, the full variable domain reads DSGVTQTPKHLITATGQRVTLRCSPRSGDLSVYWYQQSLDQGLQFLIQYYNGEERAKGNILERFSAQQFPDLHSELNLSSLELGDSALYFCASSARTGDEKLFFGSGTQLSVL.

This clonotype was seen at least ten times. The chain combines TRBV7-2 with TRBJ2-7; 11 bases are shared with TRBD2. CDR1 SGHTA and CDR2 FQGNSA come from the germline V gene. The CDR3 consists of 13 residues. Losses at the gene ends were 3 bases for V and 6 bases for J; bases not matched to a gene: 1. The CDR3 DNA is TGTGCCAGCAGCTTCGGGACTAGCGGCGAGCAGTACGTC. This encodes CASSFGTSGEQYV.

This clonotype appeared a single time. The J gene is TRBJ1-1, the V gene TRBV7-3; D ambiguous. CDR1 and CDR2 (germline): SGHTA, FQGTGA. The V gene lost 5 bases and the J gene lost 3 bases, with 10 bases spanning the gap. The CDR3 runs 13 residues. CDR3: CASSRYWDTEAFF. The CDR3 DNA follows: TGTGCCAGCAGCCGTTACTGGGACACTGAAGCTTTCTTT.

For the CDR3, the DNA is TGTGCCAGCAGCCCCATGAGCGCGAACACCGGGGAGCTGTTTTTT. It yields the protein CASSPMSANTGELFF. The chain joins TRBV5-4 to TRBJ2-2, with unresolved D. V was trimmed by 4 bases and J by 0 bases, leaving 10 bases between them. Germline-derived CDR1 and CDR2 are SGHNT and YYREEE (reference sequence). This CDR3 is built from 15 residues. Together with reference TRBV5-4 and TRBJ2-2, the CDR3 gives the full variable domain: ETGVTQSPTHLIKTRGQQVTLRCSSQSGHNTVSWYQQALGQGPQFIFQYYREEENGRGNFPPRFSGLQFPNYSSELNVNALELDDSALYLCASSPMSANTGELFFGEGSRLTVL.

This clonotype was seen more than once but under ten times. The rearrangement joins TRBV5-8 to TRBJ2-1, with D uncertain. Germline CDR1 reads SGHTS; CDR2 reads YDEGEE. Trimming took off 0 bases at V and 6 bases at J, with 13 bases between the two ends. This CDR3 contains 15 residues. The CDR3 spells CASSLAASGANEQFF. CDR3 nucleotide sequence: TGTGCCAGCAGCTTGGCGGCTAGTGGCGCCAATGAGCAGTTCTTC.

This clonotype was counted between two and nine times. CDR3: CASSPGTGVGQPQHF. The CDR3, as DNA: TGTGCCAGCTCACCCGGGACAGGGGTCGGTCAGCCCCAGCATTTT. The gene calls are TRBV18 and TRBJ1-5, with 10 bases fitting TRBD1. Per the germline V gene, CDR1 is KGHSH and CDR2 is LQKENI. The CDR3 contains 15 residues. V was clipped by 3 bases and J by 6 bases; unmatched bases: 5.

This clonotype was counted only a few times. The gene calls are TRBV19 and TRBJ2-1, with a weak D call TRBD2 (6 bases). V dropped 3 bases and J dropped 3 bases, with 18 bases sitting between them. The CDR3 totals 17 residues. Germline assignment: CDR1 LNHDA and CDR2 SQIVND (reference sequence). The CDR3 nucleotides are TGTGCCAGTAGTATGACGGGGGAGCAATCGGTCTACAATGAGCAGTTCTTC. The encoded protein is CASSMTGEQSVYNEQFF.

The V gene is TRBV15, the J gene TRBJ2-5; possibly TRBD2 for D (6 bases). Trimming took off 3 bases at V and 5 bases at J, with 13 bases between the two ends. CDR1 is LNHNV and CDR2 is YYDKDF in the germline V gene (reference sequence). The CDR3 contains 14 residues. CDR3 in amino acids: CATSRFGTAETQYF. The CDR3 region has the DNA TGTGCCACCAGCAGGTTCGGGACTGCGGAGACCCAGTACTTC.

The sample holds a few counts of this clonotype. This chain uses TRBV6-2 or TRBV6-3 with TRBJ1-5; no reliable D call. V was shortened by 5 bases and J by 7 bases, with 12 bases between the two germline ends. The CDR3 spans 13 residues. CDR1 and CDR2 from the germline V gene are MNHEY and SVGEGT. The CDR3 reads CASSLIGFQPQHF. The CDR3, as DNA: TGTGCCAGCAGTCTGATAGGGTTCCAGCCCCAGCATTTT.